This T cell receptor (beta chain) stems from a study of cytomegalovirus exposure and HLA in healthy donors. With regard to this clone: Its specificity is not known.

Study-wide results and limits: V segments that were indistinguishable, TRBV6-2 and TRBV6-3 among them, were omitted from analysis. Many donors carried some public TCRs, although rarity characterized most TCR sequences. Common viral pathogens seemed to be connected with several of the most significant clusters, according to a later analysis.

Germline lookup yields CDR1 MNHNS and CDR2 SASEGT. The CDR3 spans 12 residues. V lost 5 bases, J lost 7 bases, and 11 bases lay in between. The PCR made use of 60 Vbeta and 13 Jbeta primers. In the original workflow: In a later analysis, around 10 million of around 75 million unique beta chains occurred in at least two donors. Sequencing was performed with immunoSEQ multiplex PCR; in TCRdb, only in-frame clones are kept and a portion is missing. The V and J calls and the clone size are those of that table, but D and trimming were determined from the DNA. Here the sample spans 95,000 to 100,000 clones, around 80% being singletons.

The receptor's source is a woman aged 60-70 years in good health and CMV-seronegative. This chain joins TRBV6-1 and TRBJ1-2, with a tentative D call TRBD1 (5 bases). Source material: PBMCs. The CDR3 here is CASSQGLVGYTF. The CDR3 region has the DNA TGTGCCAGCAGTCAGGGACTTGTTGGCTACACCTTC.